What follows describes a single TCR beta chain. Its antigen is not known. Trimming cost V 7 bases and J 8 bases; bases outside gene matches: 13. Germline lookup yields CDR1 SNHLY and CDR2 FYNNEI. This CDR3 region has 15 residues. The sample comes from a study of cytomegalovirus exposure and HLA in healthy donors. Study-level background: The study placed 80% to 90% of its 350 to 400 genotyped donors in the Caucasian-associated ancestry cluster. Whole-study results and caveats: In a later analysis, 17,000 or so TCR beta sequences were associated with HLA alleles at 0.05 false discovery rate. Reportedly, a later analysis found an Asian-associated ancestry cluster had fewer N-insertions than the roughly 700-donor mean.

PCR amplification relied on 60 Vbeta primers (plus 13 Jbeta primers). Profiled with immunoSEQ multiplex PCR; TCRdb holds only in-frame clones, not every one. Among over 150,000 clones listed, roughly 81% were seen once. The sequence was collected from a woman in her twenties or thirties in good health and CMV-seropositive. The chain joins TRBV2 to TRBJ2-3; 9 bases map to TRBD2. Source material: PBMCs. The CDR3 region is CASKGGRAPLVTQYF. The CDR3 DNA is TGTGCCAGCAAGGGCGGGAGGGCCCCCCTCGTTACGCAGTATTTT.